Each of the 30 T cell receptor beta chains below was sequenced from the same sample in a study of early T cells in non-severe SARS-CoV-2 infection. TCRdb passed the 5' RACE reads through MiXCR, listing each CDR3 protein once. The table includes 85,000 to 100,000 distinct CDR3 sequences, 8% to 13% detected once. Sequenced sample: whole blood. These receptors were taken from an adult who was a healthcare worker with PCR-confirmed SARS-CoV-2 infection or an uninfected control (not recorded which).

The J gene is TRBJ2-5, the V gene TRBV5-1; D is uncertain. Germline CDR1 is SGHRS and CDR2 is YFSETQ. V was trimmed by 4 bases and J by 5 bases, leaving 9 bases between them. This CDR3 spans 12 amino acids. The DNA of the CDR3 is TGCGCCAGCAGCATTACCCTGGAGACCCAGTACTTC. Its translation is CASSITLETQYF.

This clonotype came up a few times. The CDR3 loop reads CASSLSPGFGTEAFF. The CDR3, as DNA: TGTGCCAGCAGCTTAAGCCCAGGGTTCGGCACTGAAGCTTTCTTT. This sequence joins TRBV7-3 and TRBJ1-1, with D perhaps TRBD1 (5 bases). Germline V lookup: CDR1 SGHTA, CDR2 FQGTGA. V was trimmed by 1 base and J by 4 bases, leaving 13 bases between them. The CDR3 length is 15 residues.

The CDR3 reads CASSEVAPSYEQYF. In DNA, the CDR3 is TGTGCCAGCAGCGAAGTGGCCCCTTCCTACGAGCAGTACTTC. This rearrangement joins TRBV3-1 to TRBJ2-7, with unresolved D. Germline V gene data show CDR1 as LGHDT and CDR2 as YNNKEL (reference sequence). V was cut by 5 bases and J by 1 base, with 12 bases left in between. CDR3 length equals 14 residues.

This clonotype was detected many times. The chain links TRBV3-1 to TRBJ2-7; D may be TRBD1 (6 bases). V was clipped by 4 bases and J by 6 bases, with 10 bases between them. The CDR3 totals 12 residues. Per the germline V gene, CDR1 is LGHDT and CDR2 is YNNKEL (reference sequence). The CDR3 region has the DNA TGTGCCAGCAGCCTGGACAGATCCGAGCAGTACTTC. Protein: CASSLDRSEQYF.

The sample holds many counts of this clonotype. This chain joins TRBV3-1 and TRBJ2-6; D unresolved. Trimming shortened V by 1 base and J by 0 bases, and 7 bases separated the two germline ends. This CDR3 contains 16 residues. Germline V gives CDR1 LGHDT, CDR2 YNNKEL (reference sequence). This chain's CDR3 is CASSQVVSSGANVLTF. As DNA, the CDR3 is TGTGCCAGCAGCCAAGTGGTTAGCTCTGGGGCCAACGTCCTGACTTTC.

This clonotype was found a few times. The rearrangement links TRBV28 to TRBJ1-6; D is uncertain. Germline V CDR1 and CDR2: MDHEN, SYDVKM. The CDR3 is made up of 11 amino acids. V was clipped by 6 bases and J by 10 bases, with 7 bases between them. In nucleotides, the CDR3 is TGTGCCAGCAGGACGGGGTCACCCCTCCACTTT. Translated, it gives CASRTGSPLHF.

The chain employs TRBV3-1 and TRBJ2-2; D assignment may be TRBD1 or TRBD2 (5 bases each). V lost 5 bases, J lost 3 bases, and 16 bases lay in between. CDR1 and CDR2 (germline): LGHDT, YNNKEL (reference sequence). The CDR3 covers 16 residues. CDR3 bases: TGTGCCAGCAGCTTTCGGACACTAGGAGACACCGGGGAGCTGTTTTTT. Translated, it gives CASSFRTLGDTGELFF.

This clonotype was counted between two and nine times. CDR3 in amino acids: CASSELDRDLLGYTF. CDR3 nucleotide sequence: TGTGCCAGCAGTGAATTGGACAGGGATCTGCTTGGCTACACCTTC. The chain combines TRBV2 with TRBJ1-2; 8 bases fit TRBD1. This CDR3 comprises 15 residues. Losses at the gene ends were 2 bases for V and 7 bases for J; bases not matched to a gene: 9. Germline loops: CDR1 SNHLY, CDR2 FYNNEI.

As to this clonotype: This may arise from a read error, as a much more abundant clone is one base away. The V call is TRBV2, the J call TRBJ2-1, with 10 bases that match TRBD1. The CDR3 totals 14 residues. Germline CDR1 and CDR2: SNHLY and FYNNEI. CDR3 sequence reads: CTSRERQGAREQFF. The DNA of the CDR3 is TGTACCAGCAGGGAAAGACAGGGGGCGCGGGAGCAGTTCTTC.

On this clonotype itself: This clone may be a read error of a much larger clone one base away. The rearrangement links TRBV29-1 to TRBJ2-3; D is unclear. The J call is in doubt because the DNA end fits TRBJ1-5 better. Germline values: CDR1 SQVTM, CDR2 ANQGSEA. The CDR3 totals 13 residues. CDR3 in DNA: TGCAGCGTTGTTGCTCAAGTCACAGATACGCAGCATTTT. Translation: CSVVAQVTDTQHF.

This clonotype was seen many times. The chain couples TRBV21-1 to TRBJ2-2; the table's D call TRBD1 went unverified against the DNA. TRBV21-1 is a known pseudogene. The CDR3 covers 16 residues. CDR3 loop: CASRNPGTLNTGELFF. As DNA, the CDR3 is TGTGCCAGCAGAAACCCCGGGACACTAAACACCGGGGAGCTGTTTTTT.

CDR3 sequence: CASSPVWGSTDTQYF. In nucleotides, the CDR3 is TGTGCCAGCAGCCCAGTGTGGGGGAGCACAGATACGCAGTATTTT. The J gene is TRBJ2-3, the V gene TRBV28; D possibly matches TRBD1 or TRBD2 (5 bases each). Germline assignment: CDR1 MDHEN and CDR2 SYDVKM. The V end was cut by 6 bases, the J end by 0 bases, with 13 bases between. The CDR3 is 15 amino acids.

This clonotype showed up just a few times. The rearrangement uses TRBV5-1 and TRBJ2-3; 7 bases are shared with TRBD2. The germline CDR1 and CDR2 sequences are SGHRS and YFSETQ. The CDR3 contains 17 residues. V lost 0 bases, J lost 2 bases, and 9 bases stayed unmatched. In DNA form, the CDR3 reads TGCGCCAGCAGCTTGGCCTTGGCTAGCGGACCCACAGATACGCAGTATTTT. It translates to CASSLALASGPTDTQYF.

In this sample, this clonotype turned up many times. The J gene is TRBJ2-2, the V gene TRBV7-9; D is unclear. Germline V lookup: CDR1 SEHNR, CDR2 FQNEAQ (reference sequence). The V and J ends lost 4 bases and 1 base respectively, with 10 bases between them. The CDR3 runs to 15 residues. The CDR3 protein is CASSSTAQNTGELFF. The DNA for the CDR3 is TGTGCCAGCAGCTCCACGGCCCAGAACACCGGGGAGCTGTTTTTT.

This clonotype was picked up a small number of times. J is TRBJ2-1 and V is TRBV20-1, with D possibly called TRBD1 or TRBD2 (5 bases each). Per germline, CDR1 DFQATT and CDR2 SNEGSKA (reference sequence). The V and J ends lost 8 bases and 6 bases respectively, with 20 bases between them. This CDR3 is built from 14 residues. The CDR3 sequence is CSRAGAARGNEQFF. The CDR3 coding sequence is TGCAGTAGGGCCGGGGCGGCCCGGGGCAATGAGCAGTTCTTC.

This clonotype has ten or more counts. V is TRBV6-6 and J is TRBJ2-3; no clear D gene. V gave up 2 bases and J gave up 4 bases, with 4 bases separating them. CDR3 length: 12 residues. Looked up from germline, CDR1 is MNHNY and CDR2 is SVGAGI (reference sequence). The CDR3 DNA sequence: TGTGCCAGCAGTTACGGGCCAGATACGCAGTATTTT. Translated: CASSYGPDTQYF.

This clonotype came up many times. The chain employs TRBV12-3 or TRBV12-4 and TRBJ2-3, with D maybe TRBD2 (5 bases). This CDR3 has 15 amino acids. V shed 3 bases and J shed 4 bases, with 14 bases lying between them. For the CDR3, the DNA is TGTGCCAGCAGTTTTTTTGCGGCGGGCGCAGATACGCAGTATTTT. Amino acids: CASSFFAAGADTQYF.

This clonotype occurred many times. The V and J genes are TRBV28 and TRBJ2-3, with TRBD2 identical over 11 bases. V lost 5 bases, J lost 2 bases, and 6 bases stayed unmatched. The germline V gene has CDR1 MDHEN and CDR2 SYDVKM. The CDR3 sequence is 16 residues long. The CDR3 protein is CASSLVAGGLTDTQYF. The CDR3 DNA follows: TGTGCCAGCAGTCTCGTAGCGGGAGGGCTCACAGATACGCAGTATTTT.

This clonotype was found a few times. This chain joins TRBV6-6 and TRBJ2-7; D might be TRBD1 or TRBD2, each matching 5 bases. The V gene lost 0 bases and the J gene lost 6 bases, with 15 bases spanning the gap. The V gene's germline CDR1 is MNHNY and CDR2 SVGAGI (reference sequence). The CDR3 is made up of 15 amino acids. CDR3 coding DNA: TGTGCCAGCAGTTACTCGACAGCGGCCCCTTCCGAGCAGTACTTC. This gives the protein CASSYSTAAPSEQYF.

This clonotype occurred a few times. The chain links TRBV20-1 to TRBJ2-1; D is unresolved. V gave up 2 bases and J gave up 5 bases, with 4 bases separating them. The CDR3 is made up of 11 amino acids. Per germline, CDR1 DFQATT and CDR2 SNEGSKA (reference sequence). CDR3 loop: CSARRDNEQFF. CDR3 in DNA: TGCAGTGCTAGACGAGACAATGAGCAGTTCTTC.

This clonotype was seen a few times. The chain couples TRBV27 to TRBJ2-2; 7 positions match TRBD1. This CDR3 has 15 amino acids. The germline V gene has CDR1 MNHEY and CDR2 SMNVEV (reference sequence). V lost 2 bases and J lost 4; bases outside the gene matches: 4. CDR3: CASSLKGAGTGELFF. CDR3 nucleotide sequence: TGTGCCAGCAGTTTAAAGGGGGCAGGCACCGGGGAGCTGTTTTTT.

There are many counts of this clonotype. This rearrangement joins TRBV28 to TRBJ2-3; 9 positions match TRBD1. The CDR3 has 16 amino acids. The germline V gene encodes CDR1 MDHEN and CDR2 SYDVKM. V lost 6 bases, J lost 3 bases, and 10 bases stayed unmatched. CDR3 sequence: CASSPTGTGSTDTQYF. The DNA of the CDR3 is TGTGCCAGCAGCCCCACCGGGACAGGGTCGACAGATACGCAGTATTTT. Variable domain in full (rest from reference TRBV28 and TRBJ2-3): DVKVTQSSRYLVKRTGEKVFLECVQDMDHENMFWYRQDPGLGLRLIYFSYDVKMKEKGDIPEGYSVSREKKERFSLILESASTNQTSMYLCASSPTGTGSTDTQYFGPGTRLTVL.

V gene TRBV7-9 combines with J gene TRBJ2-1; 8 bases align to TRBD2. V lost 1 base, J lost 6 bases, and 5 bases stayed unmatched. Germline CDR1 and CDR2: SEHNR and FQNEAQ (reference sequence). The CDR3 is 15 residues long. CDR3 DNA: TGTGCCAGCAGCTTAGTCGGGCTAGCGGGCAATGAGCAGTTCTTC. It translates to CASSLVGLAGNEQFF.

The chain has TRBV29-1 and TRBJ2-3, with 7 bases lining up with TRBD1. CDR1 and CDR2 from the germline V gene are SQVTM and ANQGSEA. CDR3 size: 13 residues. The CDR3 coding sequence is TGCACTCTTCGACAGGGATATGGAGATACGCAGTATTTT. This codes for CTLRQGYGDTQYF.

Ten or more counts support this clonotype. This rearrangement joins TRBV6-6 to TRBJ2-1, with D uncertain. The CDR3 loop spans 16 amino acids. Germline CDR1 is MNHNY and CDR2 is SVGAGI (reference sequence). The V end lost 0 bases, the J end lost 6 bases, and 15 bases lay between the germline ends. The CDR3 is CASSYSGRVPSNEQFF. CDR3 nucleotide sequence: TGTGCCAGCAGTTACTCGGGTAGGGTCCCCTCCAATGAGCAGTTCTTC.

This clonotype was recorded a few times. The chain links TRBV7-9 to TRBJ2-1; the match to TRBD2 covers 11 bases. With 4 bases clipped from V and 2 bases from J, the junction kept 10 bases outside the gene matches. The V gene's germline CDR1 is SEHNR and CDR2 FQNEAQ (reference sequence). This CDR3 has 18 residues. As DNA, the CDR3 is TGTGCCAGCAGCTCAACCAACCCGGGACTAGCGGCCTACAATGAGCAGTTCTTC. It encodes CASSSTNPGLAAYNEQFF. Filled out from reference TRBV7-9 and TRBJ2-1, the complete variable domain reads DTGVSQNPRHKITKRGQNVTFRCDPISEHNRLYWYRQTLGQGPEFLTYFQNEAQLEKSRLLSDRFSAERPKGSFSTLEIQRTEQGDSAMYLCASSSTNPGLAAYNEQFFGPGTRLTVL.

This clonotype was seen repeatedly, ten times or more. The rearrangement uses TRBV12-3 or TRBV12-4 and TRBJ2-3; no clear D gene. Trimming took off 2 bases at V and 0 bases at J, with 9 bases between the two ends. The CDR3 loop spans 15 amino acids. The CDR3 sequence is CASSLSGLSTDTQYF. Here the CDR3 DNA reads TGTGCCAGCAGTTTATCGGGTCTTAGCACAGATACGCAGTATTTT.

The chain recombines TRBV13 with TRBJ2-5, with D perhaps TRBD2 (5 bases). Germline V CDR1 and CDR2: PRHDT, FYEKMQ (reference sequence). The CDR3 totals 15 residues. V was clipped by 5 bases and J by 1 base, with 14 bases between them. CDR3 sequence (DNA): TGTGCCAGCAGCGCCTTACTAGGGCTCCAAGAGACCCAGTACTTC. Protein: CASSALLGLQETQYF. Based on the CDR3 plus reference TRBV13 and TRBJ2-5, the full variable domain is AAGVIQSPRHLIKEKRETATLKCYPIPRHDTVYWYQQGPGQDPQFLISFYEKMQSDKGSIPDRFSAQQFSDYHSELNMSSLELGDSALYFCASSALLGLQETQYFGPGTRLLVL.

This clonotype was found many times. The rearrangement uses TRBV18 and TRBJ2-3; D is unclear. CDR1 and CDR2 from the germline V gene are KGHSH and LQKENI. The V end lost 2 bases, the J end lost 9 bases, and 12 bases lay between the germline ends. The CDR3 has 13 residues. In nucleotides, the CDR3 is TGTGCCAGCTCACCATCCGGCAGTAACACGCAGTATTTT. Translating it yields CASSPSGSNTQYF.

This clonotype was observed a handful of times. The chain joins TRBV6-6 to TRBJ2-1, with 8 bases identical to TRBD1. After removal of 5 bases from V and 6 bases from J, the junction contained 9 bases not matched to a gene. The CDR3 runs 15 residues. Germline V CDR1 and CDR2: MNHNY, SVGAGI (reference sequence). CDR3: CASSPPGQVSNEQFF. The DNA of the CDR3 is TGTGCCAGCAGTCCCCCGGGACAGGTATCCAATGAGCAGTTCTTC.